Listed below are T cell receptor beta chains from one sample, sequenced in a study of blood T cell repertoires in COVID-19. Clones were read by immunoSEQ multiplex PCR, and TCRdb kept only the in-frame ones, dropping some. This table holds 300,000 to 400,000 clones, 85% to 90% found once. The sequenced sample consisted of PBMCs or T cells enriched from blood (not recorded which). The receptor source for this set is a woman aged 25-40 years with acute COVID-19. Both conserved end residues are trimmed from each CDR3. The order of the fields is clone size, V gene, CDR3 protein. The size entry is marked missing in some rows and otherwise reads once, few, many or a size class.

NA TRBV7-3 ASSLTWAETQY
NA TRBV7-9 ASSLTGLNEKLF
NA TRBV7-3 ASSSTGNSYEQY
NA TRBV19 ASSLWTGSRLTNTEAF
NA TRBV5-1 ASSRRGGYGYT
NA TRBV11-3 ASSPSGGPHEQY
NA TRBV7-2 ASSLQGVGNSPLH
NA TRBV7-8 ASSSGAGGGELF
NA TRBV6-2/TRBV6-3 ASSYAGLATNEQF
NA TRBV29-1 SVRNPNQPQH
NA TRBV7-6 ASSNLQGLSYNEQF
NA TRBV6-4 ASSFSSGGTDTQY
NA TRBV21-1 ASSRPLYLTGKRNYEQY
NA TRBV29-1 SVPYGFSNGYT
NA TRBV5-1 ASSSSGQGYEQY
NA TRBV9 ASSFGRAGGEQY
NA TRBV19 ASSIGGGSNQPQH
NA TRBV7-6 ASSVTPGATNEKLF
NA TRBV10-3 AIRDREHEQY
NA TRBV10-3 AISESDRAGGSSPLH
NA TRBV2 ASSGFRADNSPLH
NA TRBV19 ASSIARGWSYEQY
NA TRBV4-3 ASSPSSGGFDTQY
NA TRBV6-6 ASSTGQLEGQPQH
NA TRBV7-3 ASSLQGAGTEAF
NA TRBV6-1 ASSELGNTEAF
NA TRBV7-3 ASSTPGSGTQY
NA TRBV18 ASSPRVDRDEKLF
NA TRBV3-1/TRBV3-2 ASSSSWGGLDEQF
once TRBV9 ASSEPTSGGLSEQF
NA TRBV15 ATSRPPTVNTGELF
once TRBV12-3/TRBV12-4 ASSLIPTRTQF
NA TRBV12-3/TRBV12-4 ASIADSGNTIY
NA TRBV24-1 ATSGSKSGFYQPQH
NA TRBV18 ASSPLGQGSYNEQF
NA TRBV12-5 ASAALLADTDTQY
few TRBV7-2 ASREPGGNEKLF
NA TRBV18 ASSPQTGGNNGYT
NA TRBV9 ASSGADRGYEKLF
NA TRBV15 ATSRGGGYGYT
once TRBV7-3 ASSPRPLQGRDGYT
NA TRBV2 AKAKTGTEAF
NA TRBV24-1 ATSDPTSTDTQY
NA TRBV7-9 ASSPSAGASGTDTQY
NA TRBV6-2/TRBV6-3 ASSYSYMNTEAF
NA TRBV5-5 ASSLSQGWTEAF
NA TRBV3-1/TRBV3-2 ASSQAGQGNQPQH
NA TRBV2 ASSAGLYNSPLH
once TRBV7-7 ASRLTGTESYGYT
NA TRBV7-6 ASSLGDRGYEQY
once TRBV5-1 ASSFGGALGYT